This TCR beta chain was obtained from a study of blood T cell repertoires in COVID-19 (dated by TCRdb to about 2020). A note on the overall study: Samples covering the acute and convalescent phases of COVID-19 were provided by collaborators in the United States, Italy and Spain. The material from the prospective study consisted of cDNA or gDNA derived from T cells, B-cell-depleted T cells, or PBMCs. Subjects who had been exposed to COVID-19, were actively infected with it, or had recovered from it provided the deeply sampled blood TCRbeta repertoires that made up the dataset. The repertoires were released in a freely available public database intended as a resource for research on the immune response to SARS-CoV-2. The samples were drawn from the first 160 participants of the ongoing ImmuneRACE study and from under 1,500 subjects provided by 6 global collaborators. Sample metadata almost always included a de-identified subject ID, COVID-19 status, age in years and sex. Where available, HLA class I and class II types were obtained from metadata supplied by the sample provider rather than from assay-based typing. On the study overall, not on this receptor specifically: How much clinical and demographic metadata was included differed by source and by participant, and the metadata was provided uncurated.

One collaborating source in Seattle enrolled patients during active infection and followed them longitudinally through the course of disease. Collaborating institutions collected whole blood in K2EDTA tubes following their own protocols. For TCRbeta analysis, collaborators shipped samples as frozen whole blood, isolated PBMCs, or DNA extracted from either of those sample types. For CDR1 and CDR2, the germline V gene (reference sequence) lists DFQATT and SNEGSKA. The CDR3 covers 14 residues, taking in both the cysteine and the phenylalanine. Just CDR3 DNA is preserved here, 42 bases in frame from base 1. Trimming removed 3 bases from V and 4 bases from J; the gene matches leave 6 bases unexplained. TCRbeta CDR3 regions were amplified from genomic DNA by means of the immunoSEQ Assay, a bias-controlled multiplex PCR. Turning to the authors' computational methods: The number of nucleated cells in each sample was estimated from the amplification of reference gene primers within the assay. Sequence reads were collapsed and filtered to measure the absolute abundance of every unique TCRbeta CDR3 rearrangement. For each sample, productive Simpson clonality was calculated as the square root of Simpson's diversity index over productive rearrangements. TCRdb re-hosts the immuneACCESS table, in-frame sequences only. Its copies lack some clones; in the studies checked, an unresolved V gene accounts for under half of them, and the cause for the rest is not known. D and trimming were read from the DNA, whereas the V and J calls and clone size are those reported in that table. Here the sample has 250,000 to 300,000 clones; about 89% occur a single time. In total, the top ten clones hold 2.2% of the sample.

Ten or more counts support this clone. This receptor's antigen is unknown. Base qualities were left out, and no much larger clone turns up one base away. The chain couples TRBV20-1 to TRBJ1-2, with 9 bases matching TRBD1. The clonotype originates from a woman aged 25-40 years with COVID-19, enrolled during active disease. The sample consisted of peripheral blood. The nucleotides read TGCAGTGCTAGTCCCTCGACAGGGGGCTATGGCTACACCTTC. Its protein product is CSASPSTGGYGYTF.